This TCR beta chain was retrieved from a study of blood T cells in healthy people across ages (dated by TCRdb to about 2015). In terms of the full investigation: In model experiments, template switching captured about one uniquely barcoded TCR beta cDNA molecule for every two T cells. Age-related changes in TCR beta repertoire diversity were measured in the study by deep sequencing normalized with unique cDNA molecular identifiers. The donors were split into four age groups: young (average 16 years), middle-aged (39), aged (more than 60) and long-lived (approximately 89). To avoid experimental bias, donors of different ages were randomly spread across the sequencing lanes. Using the same blood draw, the study looked at two additional independent replicas of 1 million unique cDNA reads for two donors, one aged 18 to 30 and the other aged 80 or older. General findings and caveats noted by the study authors: The long-lived group showed more naive CD4+ T cells, fewer expanded clones and increased TCR diversity than the aged group, suggesting age selection. The percentage of naive T cells measured by flow cytometry correlated strongly with observed TCR beta diversity. Observed TCR beta diversity per million T cells fell roughly linearly with age, and a significant reduction was already apparent by age roughly 40. Since profiling was done on bulk unsorted PBMCs, naive and antigen-experienced compartments could not be conclusively compared. Because the CMV infection status of the donors was unknown, age-related changes in expanded clonotypes may potentially have been confounded. Estimates of total diversity from one million sequenced T cells were regarded as lower bounds and underestimates.

Donors were under 40 systemically healthy Caucasian individuals from Russia aged roughly 6 to 90 years. Each donor gave 8 to 10 milliliters of peripheral blood, collected into EDTA-treated Vacutainer tubes. Ficoll-Paque density-gradient centrifugation was used to isolate PBMCs, with at least 7 million obtained per sample. Total RNA, at least 6 micrograms per sample, was extracted from PBMCs with Trizol reagent. Naive CD45RAhigh/CD27high T cell percentages were measured by flow cytometry on a PBMC aliquot from every donor. In the case of this clonotype: It lacks a known antigen. There are no base qualities to consult, and no much larger clone falls within one base.

The CDR3 covers 16 residues, taking in both the cysteine and the phenylalanine. Solely the CDR3 DNA is kept, with 48 bases framed from the first base. After removal of 5 bases from V and 0 bases from J, the junction retains 7 bases not matched to a gene. Per the germline V gene (reference sequence), SEHNR is the CDR1 and FQNEAQ is the CDR2. Library prep was done by 5' RACE. The run used an Illumina HiSeq 2500. A second PCR of roughly 7 to 11 cycles was run with a J-beta primer mix and a sample-barcoded 5' primer. A template-switch 5' adaptor carrying 12 random nucleotides introduced a unique molecular identifier onto each TCR beta cDNA molecule. Each sample yielded at least 3 million CDR3-containing paired-end reads. First-strand cDNA synthesis was performed from all RNA using the Mint cDNA synthesis kit, with priming by a TRBC-specific oligonucleotide. Following uracil-DNA glycosylase treatment, a first 18-cycle PCR with universal primers M1SS and BC2_uni_R was performed on all cDNA. Per the authors' processing: For normalization, 1 million high-quality reads were randomly selected from each sample, with every read carrying a distinct molecular identifier. Reads with shared molecular identifiers were discarded instead of being binned into consensus sequences. MiTCR, with a Q25 quality threshold and the strictest error-elimination algorithm, was used for CDR3 identification, clonotype clustering and error correction. A nonparametric unseen species model using Euler transformation provided a lower-bound estimate of total TCR beta diversity. TCRdb took the public reads, trimmed them with fastp at Q25, ran MiXCR for clone calling and kept in-frame beta chains. Every CDR3 protein is listed once, alongside the most common genes and DNA of its rows. The V and J calls were determined by TCRdb, not by the authors. Within this sample are fewer than 800,000 distinct CDR3 sequences, with around 20% of them counted one time only. The biggest ten clones account for approximately 3.6% of the sample.

Material for sequencing was blood. The V and J genes are TRBV7-9 and TRBJ1-3, and 7 bases in between align with TRBD1. The receptor comes from a man aged 70-80 years in good health. The CDR3 region reads CASSAIQGNSGNTIYF. The DNA sequence is as follows: TGTGCCAGCAGCGCAATACAGGGGAACTCTGGAAACACCATATATTTT.